Following are 29 T cell receptor beta chains from one sample sequenced in a study of early T cells in non-severe SARS-CoV-2 infection. MiXCR was run by TCRdb on the 5' RACE reads, yielding one entry per CDR3 protein. The sample contains 95,000 to 150,000 distinct CDR3 sequences, 14% to 15% of which appear only once. The sequenced sample consisted of whole blood. These receptors originate from an adult who was a healthcare worker with PCR-confirmed SARS-CoV-2 infection or an uninfected control (not recorded which).

The sample holds many counts of this clonotype. The chain employs TRBV20-1 and TRBJ2-1, with a tentative D call TRBD2 (6 bases). CDR1 and CDR2 (germline): DFQATT, SNEGSKA (reference sequence). Trimming removed 2 bases from V and 7 bases from J, with 18 bases in between. The CDR3 extends over 15 amino acids. This CDR3 is CSARLVLGGGNEQFF. The CDR3 DNA is TGCAGTGCTAGATTGGTCCTCGGGGGAGGTAATGAGCAGTTCTTC.

This chain connects TRBV15 to TRBJ1-6; unclear D gene. Trimming removed 0 bases from V and 7 bases from J, with 13 bases in between. CDR1 is LNHNV, CDR2 YYDKDF, per germline (reference sequence). CDR3 length: 16 amino acids. The CDR3 sequence: CATSRDRRTLNSPLHF. CDR3 nucleotide sequence: TGTGCCACCAGCAGAGACCGACGGACCCTAAATTCACCCCTCCACTTT.

The chain couples TRBV7-2 to TRBJ2-1; 7 bases agree with TRBD2. J gave up 2 bases and V 3 bases, and 4 bases lay outside the gene matches. The germline V gene encodes CDR1 SGHTA and CDR2 FQGNSA. The CDR3 loop spans 15 amino acids. CDR3 DNA: TGTGCCAGCAGCTTTCTCGCGGGGGCCTACAATGAGCAGTTCTTC. Translated: CASSFLAGAYNEQFF.

This chain uses TRBV18 with TRBJ2-7, with D perhaps TRBD1 or TRBD2 (5 bases each). The V gene lost 3 bases and the J gene lost 6 bases, with 18 bases spanning the gap. There are 15 residues in the CDR3. CDR1 and CDR2 from the germline V gene are KGHSH and LQKENI. CDR3 sequence reads: CASSPGRLLPSEQYF. As DNA, the CDR3 is TGTGCCAGCTCACCGGGACGGCTGCTCCCGTCCGAGCAGTACTTC. Supplemented by reference TRBV18 and TRBJ2-7, the full variable domain reads NAGVMQNPRHLVRRRGQEARLRCSPMKGHSHVYWYRQLPEEGLKFMVYLQKENIIDESGMPKERFSAEFPKEGPSILRIQQVVRGDSAAYFCASSPGRLLPSEQYFGPGTRLTVT.

As regards this clonotype: Mismatch with germline at one junction end may stem from a read error. The chain recombines TRBV7-9 with TRBJ2-4, with 7 positions matching TRBD2. Germline V lookup: CDR1 SEHNR, CDR2 FQNEAQ (reference sequence). The CDR3 consists of 13 residues. The CDR3 DNA reads TGTGTCAGCACCCCGACTAGCTCCTTCATTCAGTACTTC. The encoded protein is CVSTPTSSFIQYF.

Only a few counts were recorded for this clonotype. The chain couples TRBV5-1 to TRBJ1-4; 8 bases map to TRBD1. This CDR3 is 15 amino acids long. Per the germline V gene, CDR1 is SGHRS and CDR2 is YFSETQ. The junction had 9 bases not matched to a gene; V was cut back by 4 bases and J by 7 bases. The CDR3 bases are TGCGCCAGCAGCGCTACCGGGACAGGCGGTGAAAAACTGTTTTTT. It specifies CASSATGTGGEKLFF.

The chain carries TRBV5-1 and TRBJ1-1, with 9 bases aligning to TRBD1. CDR3 length equals 16 residues. Germline trimming cut 4 bases from V and 0 bases from J; bases unmatched to any gene: 7. Germline loops: CDR1 SGHRS, CDR2 YFSETQ. CDR3 DNA sequence: TGCGCCAGCAGCCCAAGGACAGGGGCAATGAACACTGAAGCTTTCTTT. Encoded protein: CASSPRTGAMNTEAFF. Using reference TRBV5-1 and TRBJ1-1 for the parts outside the CDR3, the full variable domain is KAGVTQTPRYLIKTRGQQVTLSCSPISGHRSVSWYQQTPGQGLQFLFEYFSETQRNKGNFPGRFSGRQFSNSRSEMNVSTLELGDSALYLCASSPRTGAMNTEAFFGQGTRLTVV.

This chain links TRBV7-2 with TRBJ2-7; no clear D. Germline CDR1 is SGHTA and CDR2 is FQGNSA. The CDR3 length is 14 residues. V was trimmed by 3 bases and J by 2 bases, leaving 11 bases between them. This CDR3 reads CASSFLSGPYEQYF. The DNA of the CDR3 is TGTGCCAGCAGCTTCCTATCAGGACCCTACGAGCAGTACTTC.

CDR3 nucleotides: TGTGCCATCAGTGAGATGCAGGGGAATCAGCCCCAGCATTTT. Residues: CAISEMQGNQPQHF. The J gene is TRBJ1-5, the V gene TRBV10-3; D possibly corresponds to TRBD1 (6 bases). CDR1 and CDR2 (germline): ENHRY, SYGVKD. CDR3 length equals 14 residues. Trimming left V 2 bases short and J 4 bases short, with 9 bases between.

A few counts support this clonotype. The chain carries TRBV12-5 and TRBJ1-1; 7 nucleotides line up with TRBD1. The V and J ends lost 3 bases and 2 bases, in that order; junction bases with no gene match: 6. The CDR3 runs 15 residues. Germline CDR1 reads LGHNT; CDR2 reads FRNRAP. CDR3: CASGFYRGGNTEAFF. The DNA for the CDR3 is TGTGCTAGTGGTTTCTACAGGGGAGGCAACACTGAAGCTTTCTTT.

In this sample, this clonotype turned up a few times. This sequence joins TRBV20-1 and TRBJ2-4, with a weak D call TRBD2 (7 bases). V lost 0 bases to trimming and J lost 5 bases, with 11 bases between them. Germline V CDR1 and CDR2: DFQATT, SNEGSKA (reference sequence). This CDR3 contains 14 residues. CDR3: CSARDTGGENIQYF. CDR3 coding DNA: TGCAGTGCTAGAGATACGGGGGGCGAAAACATTCAGTACTTC.

The J gene is TRBJ1-1, the V gene TRBV29-1; weak D call: TRBD1 (6 bases). This CDR3 is built from 11 residues. CDR1 and CDR2 (germline): SQVTM, ANQGSEA. V was clipped by 5 bases and J by 6 bases, with 10 bases between them. The CDR3 DNA follows: TGCAGCGTTCGAGGGGGGGCTGAAGCTTTCTTT. As protein: CSVRGGAEAFF.

The chain links TRBV20-1 to TRBJ2-7, with 10 nucleotides matching TRBD1. The germline V gene encodes CDR1 DFQATT and CDR2 SNEGSKA (reference sequence). The CDR3 length is 15 residues. J lost 1 base, V lost 6 bases, and 9 bases had no gene match. The CDR3 nucleotides are TGCAGTGCCCGTGCCCCGGGACAGGGGTCCTACGAGCAGTACTTC. This gives the protein CSARAPGQGSYEQYF.

The chain's CDR3 is CAISREKETQYF. The CDR3 DNA reads TGTGCCATCAGTCGAGAAAAAGAGACCCAGTACTTC. This rearrangement joins TRBV10-3 to TRBJ2-5; D is unresolved. This CDR3 region has 12 residues. Germline CDR1 reads ENHRY; CDR2 reads SYGVKD. Between the trimmed V and J ends, which lost 5 bases and 3 bases, there was a span of 7 bases.

In this sample, this clonotype turned up many times. The V gene is TRBV11-3, the J gene TRBJ1-2; 9 bases agree with TRBD1. Germline lookup yields CDR1 SGHNT and CDR2 YENEEA. The trim removed 0 bases at V and 4 bases at J, leaving 9 bases unmatched. This CDR3 has 17 amino acids. DNA for the CDR3: TGTGCCAGCAGCTTAGATCCGAATGGACAGGGGTGCTATGGCTACACCTTC. Translating it yields CASSLDPNGQGCYGYTF.

The gene calls are TRBV29-1 and TRBJ1-1; D is undetermined. Germline-derived CDR1 and CDR2 are SQVTM and ANQGSEA. The CDR3 has 12 residues. The V gene lost 0 bases and the J gene lost 9 bases, with 11 bases spanning the gap. The CDR3 reads CSVEDTGRKAFF. CDR3 in DNA: TGCAGCGTTGAAGATACTGGGAGGAAAGCTTTCTTT.

The chain employs TRBV29-1 and TRBJ2-7; 10 positions agree with TRBD1. CDR1 is SQVTM and CDR2 is ANQGSEA in the germline V gene. The CDR3 sequence is 13 residues long. Unmatched junction bases numbered 5, after V lost 3 bases and J lost 6 bases. The CDR3 region has the DNA TGCAGCGTTGAGGGGACAGGGGCTAGCGAGCAGTACTTC. Protein product: CSVEGTGASEQYF.

Notes on this clonotype: Since no conserved phenylalanine or tryptophan closes the CDR3, a read error is the likely cause. The chain couples TRBV29-1 to TRBJ1-1; TRBD1 is a possible D gene (6 bases). The V end was cut by 0 bases, the J end by 5 bases, with 10 bases between. Germline loops: CDR1 SQVTM, CDR2 ANQGSEA. The CDR3 is 13 amino acids. CDR3 amino acids: CSVEEGASTEAFL. As DNA, the CDR3 is TGCAGCGTTGAAGAGGGGGCGAGTACTGAAGCTTTCCTT.

This clonotype has a handful of counts. The V call is TRBV20-1, the J call TRBJ2-7, with D possibly being TRBD1 or TRBD2 (5 bases each). Trimming left V 1 base short and J 7 bases short, with 14 bases between. Looked up from germline, CDR1 is DFQATT and CDR2 is SNEGSKA (reference sequence). This CDR3 comprises 13 residues. CDR3 bases: TGCAGTGCTAGAGGGGGGACGTCGAGAGAGCAGTACTTC. This encodes CSARGGTSREQYF.

This clonotype was recorded a few times. The chain uses TRBV2 and TRBJ1-2; D unresolved. With 7 bases removed from V and 7 bases from J, the gap between germline ends came to 13 bases. Germline CDR1 reads SNHLY; CDR2 reads FYNNEI. The CDR3 has 12 amino acids. CDR3 in amino acids: CASKRGGLGYTF. CDR3 bases: TGTGCCAGCAAACGAGGAGGGCTTGGCTACACCTTC.

Written as DNA, the CDR3 is TGCGCCAGCAGCCAAGAATCTATCGGAGTTCTCTCTGGAAACACCATATATTTT. It encodes CASSQESIGVLSGNTIYF. This chain links TRBV4-1 with TRBJ1-3; no firm D call. Trimming removed 0 bases at V and 0 bases at J, with 15 bases between. This CDR3 is built from 18 residues. Germline assignment: CDR1 MGHRA and CDR2 YSYEKL.

This clonotype was counted only a few times. The CDR3 DNA reads as TGTGCCAGCAGGGACGGCGCCGGGGAGCTGTTTTTT. Protein sequence: CASRDGAGELFF. V is TRBV6-5 and J is TRBJ2-2; the D is unclear. Looked up from germline, CDR1 is MNHEY and CDR2 is SVGAGI. The CDR3 runs 12 residues. V lost 6 bases and J lost 6, with 8 bases in between.

The rearrangement links TRBV20-1 to TRBJ1-5; D ambiguous. Per germline, CDR1 DFQATT and CDR2 SNEGSKA (reference sequence). V lost 3 bases and J lost 1, with 10 bases in between. The CDR3 consists of 14 residues. CDR3 DNA sequence: TGCAGTGCTAGCTCCCCGGCCAGCAATCAGCCCCAGCATTTT. It encodes CSASSPASNQPQHF.

This clonotype was detected ten times or more. This chain connects TRBV18 to TRBJ1-1; no reliable D call. This CDR3 has 14 residues. CDR1 and CDR2 (germline): KGHSH, LQKENI. Trimming took off 4 bases at V and 0 bases at J, with 9 bases between the two ends. CDR3 residues: CASSRLGLNTEAFF. DNA for the CDR3: TGTGCCAGCTCACGTCTGGGCCTGAACACTGAAGCTTTCTTT.

This clonotype was recorded a few times. The chain couples TRBV20-1 to TRBJ1-6; TRBD1 matches 7 bases. This CDR3 is 16 amino acids long. V was clipped by 2 bases and J by 0 bases; unmatched bases: 4. Germline V gene sequence: CDR1 DFQATT, CDR2 SNEGSKA (reference sequence). The CDR3 coding sequence is TGCAGTGCTAGATACGGGGACAGCTCCTATAATTCACCCCTCCACTTT. Translating gives CSARYGDSSYNSPLHF.

This chain uses TRBV18 with TRBJ1-4, with D unclear. Trimming cost V 3 bases and J 5 bases, with 7 bases left between them. Germline loops: CDR1 KGHSH, CDR2 LQKENI. The CDR3 extends over 13 amino acids. DNA for the CDR3: TGTGCCAGCTCACCTGCTGGGAATGAAAAACTGTTTTTT. Amino acid sequence: CASSPAGNEKLFF.

This clonotype was picked up one time. A read error may be the cause here, since a much bigger clone is one base away. Since no conserved phenylalanine or tryptophan closes the CDR3, a read error is the likely cause. This sequence joins TRBV5-1 and TRBJ2-3; D is ambiguous. The germline V and J ends were trimmed by 4 bases and 0 bases, with 9 bases remaining between them. Germline CDR1 reads SGHRS; CDR2 reads YFSETQ. This CDR3 has 14 amino acids. CDR3: CASSGDTSTDTQYL. CDR3 sequence (DNA): TGCGCCAGCAGCGGAGACACTAGCACAGATACGCAGTATCTT.

The rearrangement links TRBV5-6 to TRBJ2-7; 7 nucleotides line up with TRBD1. The J segment lost 1 base and the V segment lost 5 bases, leaving 3 bases of the junction unmatched. This CDR3 is built from 13 residues. Germline V lookup: CDR1 SGHDT, CDR2 YYEEEE. The CDR3 here is CASRQTGSYEQYF. The CDR3 DNA follows: TGTGCCAGCAGGCAGACAGGGTCCTACGAGCAGTACTTC.

There are many counts of this clonotype. CDR3 residues: CASSLEGSYEQYF. The CDR3 DNA reads as TGCGCCAGCAGCTTGGAGGGAAGCTACGAGCAGTACTTC. The chain couples TRBV5-1 to TRBJ2-7; D ambiguous. V was clipped by 0 bases and J by 3 bases, with 7 bases between them. Germline values: CDR1 SGHRS, CDR2 YFSETQ. The CDR3 loop spans 13 amino acids.